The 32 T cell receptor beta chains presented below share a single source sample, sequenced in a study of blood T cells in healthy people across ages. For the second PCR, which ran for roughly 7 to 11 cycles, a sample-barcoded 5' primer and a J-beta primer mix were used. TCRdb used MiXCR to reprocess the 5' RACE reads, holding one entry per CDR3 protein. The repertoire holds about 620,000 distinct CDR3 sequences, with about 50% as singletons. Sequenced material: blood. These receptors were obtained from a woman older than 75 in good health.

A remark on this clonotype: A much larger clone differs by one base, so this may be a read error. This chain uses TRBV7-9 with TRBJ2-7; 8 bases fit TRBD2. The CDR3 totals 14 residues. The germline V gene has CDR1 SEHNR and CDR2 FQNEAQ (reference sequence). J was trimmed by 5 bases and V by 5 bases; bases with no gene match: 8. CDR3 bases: TGTGCCAGCAGCCGGAGGACTAGCCCAGACGAGCAGTACTTC. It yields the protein CASSRRTSPDEQYF.

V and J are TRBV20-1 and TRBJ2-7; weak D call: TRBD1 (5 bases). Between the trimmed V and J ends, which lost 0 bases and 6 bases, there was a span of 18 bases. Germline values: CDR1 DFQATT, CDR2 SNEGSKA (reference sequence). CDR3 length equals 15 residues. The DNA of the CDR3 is TGCAGTGCTAGAGAGAGGAGCGACAGATGGTTCGAGCAGTACTTC. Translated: CSARERSDRWFEQYF.

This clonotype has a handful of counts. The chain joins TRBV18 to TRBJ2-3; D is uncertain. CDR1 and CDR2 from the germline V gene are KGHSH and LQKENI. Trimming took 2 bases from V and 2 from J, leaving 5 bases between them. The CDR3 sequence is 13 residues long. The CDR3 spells CASSPRLTDTQYF. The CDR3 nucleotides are TGTGCCAGCTCACCAAGGCTCACAGATACGCAGTATTTT.

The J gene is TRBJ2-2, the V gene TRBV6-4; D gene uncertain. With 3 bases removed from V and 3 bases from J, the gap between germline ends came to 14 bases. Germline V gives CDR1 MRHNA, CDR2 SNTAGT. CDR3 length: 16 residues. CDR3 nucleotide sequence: TGTGCCAGCAGTGAGACCGCCGACTTATACACCGGGGAGCTGTTTTTT. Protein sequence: CASSETADLYTGELFF.

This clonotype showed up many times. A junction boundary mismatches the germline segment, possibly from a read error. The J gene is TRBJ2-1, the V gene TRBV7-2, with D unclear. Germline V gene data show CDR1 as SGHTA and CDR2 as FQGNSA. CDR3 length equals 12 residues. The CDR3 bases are TGCGCCAGCAGCTTGGGCTACAATGAGCAGTTCTTC. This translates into CASSLGYNEQFF.

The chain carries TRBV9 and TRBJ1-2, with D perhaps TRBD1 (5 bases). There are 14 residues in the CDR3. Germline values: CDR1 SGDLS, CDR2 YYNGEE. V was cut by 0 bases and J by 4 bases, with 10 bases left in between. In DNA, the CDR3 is TGTGCCAGCAGCGTAGATCCAGGGCCCTATGGCTACACCTTC. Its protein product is CASSVDPGPYGYTF.

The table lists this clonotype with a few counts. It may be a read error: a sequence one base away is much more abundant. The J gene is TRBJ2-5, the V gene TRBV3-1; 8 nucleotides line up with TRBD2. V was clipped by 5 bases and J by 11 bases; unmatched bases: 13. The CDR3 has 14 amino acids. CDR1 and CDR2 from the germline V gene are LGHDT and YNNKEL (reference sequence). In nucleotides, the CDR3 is TGTGCCAGCAGCTTTGGACTAGCCGGCAATGAGCAGTACTTC. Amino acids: CASSFGLAGNEQYF.

DNA for the CDR3: TGTGCCAGCAGCAAGACAGGGGATTCACCCCTCCACTTT. Residues: CASSKTGDSPLHF. This chain joins TRBV7-2 and TRBJ1-6, with 8 bases fitting TRBD1. Germline V lookup: CDR1 SGHTA, CDR2 FQGNSA. The CDR3 is 13 amino acids. Losses at the gene ends were 5 bases for V and 8 bases for J; bases not matched to a gene: 2.

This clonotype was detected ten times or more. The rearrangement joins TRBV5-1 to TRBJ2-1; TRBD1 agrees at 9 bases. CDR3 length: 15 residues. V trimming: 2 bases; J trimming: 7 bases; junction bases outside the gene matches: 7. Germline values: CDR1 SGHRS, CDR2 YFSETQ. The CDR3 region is CASSFTGGAGNEQFF. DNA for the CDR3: TGCGCCAGCAGCTTCACAGGGGGCGCAGGAAATGAGCAGTTCTTC.

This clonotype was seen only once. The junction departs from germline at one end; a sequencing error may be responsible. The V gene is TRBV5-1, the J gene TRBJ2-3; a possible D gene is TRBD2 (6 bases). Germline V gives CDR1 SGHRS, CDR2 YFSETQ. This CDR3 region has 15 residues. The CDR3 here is CASSLGNSGTETQYF. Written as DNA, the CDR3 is TGCGCCAGCAGCTTAGGGAATAGCGGCACAGAGACGCAGTATTTT.

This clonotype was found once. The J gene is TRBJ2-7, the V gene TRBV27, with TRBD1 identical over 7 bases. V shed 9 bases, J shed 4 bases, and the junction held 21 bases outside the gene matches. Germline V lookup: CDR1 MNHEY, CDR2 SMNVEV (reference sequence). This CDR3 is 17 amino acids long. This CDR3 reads CARPAAMLTGEGYEQYF. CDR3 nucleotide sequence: TGTGCCAGGCCAGCAGCCATGCTTACAGGGGAAGGGTACGAGCAGTACTTC.

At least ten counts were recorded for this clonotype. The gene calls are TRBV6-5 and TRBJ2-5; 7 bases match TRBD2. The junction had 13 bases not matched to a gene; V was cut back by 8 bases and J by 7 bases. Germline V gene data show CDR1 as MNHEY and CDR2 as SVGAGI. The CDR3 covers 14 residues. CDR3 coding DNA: TGTGCCAGCTCCCGACTAGCCGGGAGTGGGACCCAGTACTTC. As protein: CASSRLAGSGTQYF.

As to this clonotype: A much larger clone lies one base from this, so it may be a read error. The CDR3, as DNA: TGTGCCAGCAGCCAAGAACCGGCTTCAGGGCCCCGGGGCGAGCAGTACTTC. It yields the protein CASSQEPASGPRGEQYF. The chain couples TRBV4-2 to TRBJ2-7; D could derive from TRBD1 or TRBD2 (5 bases each). CDR3 size: 17 residues. V shed 0 bases and J shed 6 bases, with 21 bases lying between them. Per the germline V gene, CDR1 is LGHNA and CDR2 is YNFKEQ.

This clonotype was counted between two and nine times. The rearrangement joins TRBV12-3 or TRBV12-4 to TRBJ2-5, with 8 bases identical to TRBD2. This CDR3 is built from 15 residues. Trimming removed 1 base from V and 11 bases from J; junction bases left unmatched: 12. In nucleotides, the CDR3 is TGTGCCAGCAGTTTAGTCGGGAGGGCCAGAAATGAGCAGTACTTC. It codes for CASSLVGRARNEQYF.

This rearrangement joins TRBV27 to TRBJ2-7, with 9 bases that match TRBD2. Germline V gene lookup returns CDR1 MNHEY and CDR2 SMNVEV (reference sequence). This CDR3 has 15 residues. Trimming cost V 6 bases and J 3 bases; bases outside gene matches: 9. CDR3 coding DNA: TGTGCCAGCAGACCCCTAGGAGCGGGAGGCTACGAGCAGTACTTC. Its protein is CASRPLGAGGYEQYF.

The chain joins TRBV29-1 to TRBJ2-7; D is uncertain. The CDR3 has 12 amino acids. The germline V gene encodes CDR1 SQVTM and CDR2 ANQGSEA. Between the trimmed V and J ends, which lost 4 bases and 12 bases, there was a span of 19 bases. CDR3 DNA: TGCAGCGTTGTATCGGCTAGTACGAGCCCGTACTTC. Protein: CSVVSASTSPYF.

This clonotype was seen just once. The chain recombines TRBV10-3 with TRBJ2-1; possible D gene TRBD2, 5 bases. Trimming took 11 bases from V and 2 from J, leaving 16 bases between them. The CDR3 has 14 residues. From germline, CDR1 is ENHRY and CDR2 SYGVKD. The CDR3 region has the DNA TGTGCCGTCCGGGAAGAAGCGGCCTACAATGAGCAGTTCTTC. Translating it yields CAVREEAAYNEQFF.

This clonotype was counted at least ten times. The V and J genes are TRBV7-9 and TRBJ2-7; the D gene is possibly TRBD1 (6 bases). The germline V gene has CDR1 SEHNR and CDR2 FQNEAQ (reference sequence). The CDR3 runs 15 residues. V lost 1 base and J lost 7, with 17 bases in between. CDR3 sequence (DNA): TGTGCCAGCAGCTTAGTATCCAGGGGAAAATGGGAGCAGTACTTC. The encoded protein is CASSLVSRGKWEQYF.

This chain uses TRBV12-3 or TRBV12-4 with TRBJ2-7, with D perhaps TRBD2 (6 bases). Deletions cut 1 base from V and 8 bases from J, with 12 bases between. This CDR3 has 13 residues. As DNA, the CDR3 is TGTGCCAGCAGTTTAGAGGGACTTGAAAAGCAGTACTTC. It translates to CASSLEGLEKQYF.

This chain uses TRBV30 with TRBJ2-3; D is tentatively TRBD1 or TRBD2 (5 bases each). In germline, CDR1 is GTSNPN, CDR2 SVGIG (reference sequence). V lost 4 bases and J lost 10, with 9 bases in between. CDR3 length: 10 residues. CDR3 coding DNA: TGTGCCTGGAAGGGGAGTGCGCAGTATTTT. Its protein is CAWKGSAQYF. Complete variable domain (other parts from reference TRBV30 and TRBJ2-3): SQTIHQWPATLVQPVGSPLSLECTVEGTSNPNLYWYRQAAGRGLQLLFYSVGIGQISSEVPQNLSASRPQDRQFILSSKKLLLSDSGFYLCAWKGSAQYFGPGTRLTVL.

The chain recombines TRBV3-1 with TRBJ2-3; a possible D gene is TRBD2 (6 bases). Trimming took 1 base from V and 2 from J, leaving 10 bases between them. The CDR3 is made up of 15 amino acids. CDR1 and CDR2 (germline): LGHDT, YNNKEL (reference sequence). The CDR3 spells CASSQGAGPTDTQYF. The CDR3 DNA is TGTGCCAGCAGCCAAGGCGCGGGACCCACAGATACGCAGTATTTT.

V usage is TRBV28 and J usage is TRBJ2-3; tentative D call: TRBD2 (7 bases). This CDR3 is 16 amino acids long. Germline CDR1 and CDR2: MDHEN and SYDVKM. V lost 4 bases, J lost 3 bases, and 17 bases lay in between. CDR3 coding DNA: TGTGCCAGCAGTTCCTCCGGGGGGCCGGGGACAGATACGCAGTATTTT. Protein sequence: CASSSSGGPGTDTQYF.

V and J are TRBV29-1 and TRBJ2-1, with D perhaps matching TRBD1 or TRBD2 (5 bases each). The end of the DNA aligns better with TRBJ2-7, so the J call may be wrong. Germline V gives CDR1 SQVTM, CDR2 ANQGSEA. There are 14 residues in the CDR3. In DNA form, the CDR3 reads TGCAGCGTTCGGGACGCCCTTTCCTACAATGAGCAGTACTTC. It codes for CSVRDALSYNEQYF.

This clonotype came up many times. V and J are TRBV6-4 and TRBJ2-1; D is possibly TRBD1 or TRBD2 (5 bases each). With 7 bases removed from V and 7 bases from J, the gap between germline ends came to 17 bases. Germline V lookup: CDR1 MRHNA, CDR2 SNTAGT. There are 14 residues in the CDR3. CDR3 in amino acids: CASTLESGSNEQFF. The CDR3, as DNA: TGTGCCAGCACTCTAGAGTCAGGGAGTAATGAGCAGTTCTTC.

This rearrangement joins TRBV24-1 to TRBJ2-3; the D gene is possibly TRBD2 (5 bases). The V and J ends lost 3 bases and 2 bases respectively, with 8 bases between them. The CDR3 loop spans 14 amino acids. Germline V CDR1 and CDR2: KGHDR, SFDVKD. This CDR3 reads CATSDLDYTDTQYF. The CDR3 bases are TGTGCCACCAGTGATCTCGACTACACAGATACGCAGTATTTT.

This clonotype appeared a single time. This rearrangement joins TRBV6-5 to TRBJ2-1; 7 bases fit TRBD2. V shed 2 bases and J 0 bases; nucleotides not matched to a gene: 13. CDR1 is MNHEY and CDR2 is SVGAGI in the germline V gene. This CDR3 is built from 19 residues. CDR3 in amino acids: CASSYRPGASGGSYNEQFF. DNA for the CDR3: TGTGCCAGCAGTTACCGCCCAGGCGCTAGCGGAGGCTCCTACAATGAGCAGTTCTTC.

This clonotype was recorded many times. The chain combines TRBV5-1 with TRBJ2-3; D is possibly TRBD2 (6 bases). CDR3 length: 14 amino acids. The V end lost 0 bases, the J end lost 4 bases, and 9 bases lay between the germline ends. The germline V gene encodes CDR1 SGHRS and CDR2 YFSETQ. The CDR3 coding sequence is TGCGCCAGCAGCTTGGCGGGGGATGCAGATACGCAGTATTTT. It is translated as CASSLAGDADTQYF.

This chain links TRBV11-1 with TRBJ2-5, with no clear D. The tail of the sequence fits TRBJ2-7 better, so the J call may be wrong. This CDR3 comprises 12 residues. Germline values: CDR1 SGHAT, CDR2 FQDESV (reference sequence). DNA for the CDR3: TGTGCCAGCAGCTTGCAGGTGGCCGAGCAGTACTTC. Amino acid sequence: CASSLQVAEQYF.

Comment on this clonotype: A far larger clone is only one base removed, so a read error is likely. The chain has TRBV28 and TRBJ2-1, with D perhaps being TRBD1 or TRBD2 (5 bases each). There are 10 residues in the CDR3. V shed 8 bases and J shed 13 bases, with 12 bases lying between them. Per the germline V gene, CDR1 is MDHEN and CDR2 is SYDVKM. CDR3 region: CASRGETQFF. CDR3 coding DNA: TGTGCCAGCCGAGGGGAGACCCAGTTCTTC.

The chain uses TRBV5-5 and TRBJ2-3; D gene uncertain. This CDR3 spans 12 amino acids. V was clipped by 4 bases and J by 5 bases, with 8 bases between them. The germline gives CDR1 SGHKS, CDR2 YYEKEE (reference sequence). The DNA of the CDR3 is TGTGCCAGCAGCATATCGGGAGATACGCAGTATTTT. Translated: CASSISGDTQYF.

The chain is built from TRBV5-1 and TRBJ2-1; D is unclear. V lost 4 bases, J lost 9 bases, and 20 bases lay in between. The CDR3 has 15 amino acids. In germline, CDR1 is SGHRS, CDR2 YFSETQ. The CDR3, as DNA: TGCGCCAGCAGCCCGCCCGGCAGCGCTTTGTCTGAGCAGTTCTTC. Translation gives CASSPPGSALSEQFF.

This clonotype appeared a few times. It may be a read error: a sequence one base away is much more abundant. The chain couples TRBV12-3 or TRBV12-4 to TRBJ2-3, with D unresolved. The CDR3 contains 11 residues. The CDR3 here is CASANTDTRYF. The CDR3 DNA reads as TGTGCCAGCGCAAACACAGATACGCGGTATTTT.